This entry describes one TCR beta chain. PBMC libraries mostly used roughly 480 ng of input genomic DNA, with six replicates per sample. TCRdb's copy holds only in-frame clones and misses some; the assay was immunoSEQ multiplex PCR. The sample records roughly 32,000 clones, more than 65% being singletons. This entry is derived from a study of neoadjuvant anti-PD-1 for oral cavity cancer. Time point in this sample: after neoadjuvant nivolumab, at surgical resection. Stage II-IVA oral cavity squamous cell carcinoma was new and untreated by systemic or radiation therapy. The CDR3 spans 13 residues. From germline, CDR1 is SEHNR and CDR2 FQNEAQ (reference sequence). The V end lost 3 bases, the J end lost 6 bases, and 10 bases lay between the germline ends.

The chain combines TRBV7-9 with TRBJ2-3; D might be TRBD1 or TRBD2, each matching 5 bases. The sequence was collected from a person between 40 and 85 years old with oral cavity squamous cell carcinoma. The starting material was PBMCs, obtained after nivolumab (anti-PD-1) treatment. The CDR3 here is CASSFHGDDTQYF. CDR3 nucleotides: TGTGCCAGCAGCTTTCACGGGGACGATACGCAGTATTTT.